The 9 T cell receptor beta chains in this list originate from one sample, sequenced in a study of T-cell memory formation after mild COVID-19. From the 5' RACE reads, TCRdb called clonotypes with MiXCR, one entry per CDR3 protein. The sample carries about 82,000 distinct CDR3 sequences, about 12% recorded once. The sequenced material came from PBMCs or a T cell subset sorted from them (not recorded which). The origin of the receptors is an adult woman who had mild COVID-19 (a few samples of this study predate the infection). Cell type and time point are not known.

J is TRBJ2-5 and V is TRBV20-1, with a tentative D call TRBD1 (5 bases). This CDR3 region has 11 residues. CDR1 is DFQATT, CDR2 SNEGSKA, per germline (reference sequence). The V and J ends lost 6 bases and 7 bases respectively, with 12 bases between them. CDR3: CSALWGGTQYF. In DNA form, the CDR3 reads TGCAGTGCCCTGTGGGGCGGGACCCAGTACTTC.

In its sample, this clonotype was seen a few times. This chain links TRBV4-1 with TRBJ2-7; D unclear. Deletions cut 0 bases from V and 2 bases from J, with 11 bases between. The germline gives CDR1 MGHRA, CDR2 YSYEKL. This CDR3 has 15 residues. The CDR3 DNA sequence: TGCGCCAGCAGCCAAGATACCTTGGAGCCCTACGAGCAGTACTTC. Translation: CASSQDTLEPYEQYF.

The sample holds a few counts of this clonotype. The rearrangement joins TRBV7-3 to TRBJ2-1, with 10 bases identical to TRBD2. Germline V gene sequence: CDR1 SGHTA, CDR2 FQGTGA. J was trimmed by 4 bases and V by 2 bases; bases with no gene match: 2. This CDR3 has 15 residues. CDR3 nucleotide sequence: TGTGCCAGCAGCTTATCTAGCGGGAGATACAATGAGCAGTTCTTC. Protein sequence: CASSLSSGRYNEQFF.

In this sample, this clonotype turned up a few times. The chain recombines TRBV12-3 or TRBV12-4 with TRBJ2-7; 7 nucleotides agree with TRBD1. The CDR3 runs 15 residues. V lost 6 bases, J lost 2 bases, and 10 bases stayed unmatched. CDR3: CASSPSPGQTYEQYF. The CDR3 DNA reads TGTGCCAGCAGCCCCTCCCCGGGACAGACCTACGAGCAGTACTTC.

Worth noting for this clonotype: A much bigger clone sits one base away, suggesting this may be a read error. The J gene is TRBJ2-1, the V gene TRBV9; 8 positions match TRBD1. CDR1 and CDR2 from the germline V gene are SGDLS and YYNGEE. This CDR3 contains 15 residues. In DNA, the CDR3 is TGTGCCAGCAGCCACCTAGGACAGGGTTCCGATGAGCAGTTATTC. Residues: CASSHLGQGSDEQLF.

The V gene is TRBV7-2, the J gene TRBJ2-1; either TRBD1 or TRBD2 may supply D (6 bases each). Trimming took off 5 bases at V and 6 bases at J, with 26 bases between the two ends. The CDR3 is 18 residues long. Per germline, CDR1 SGHTA and CDR2 FQGNSA. Here the CDR3 DNA reads TGTGCCAGCAGCCTCAAGAATCGGGGGCCCCTGCGGGGCAATGAGCAGTTCTTC. Residues: CASSLKNRGPLRGNEQFF.

This clonotype was seen a few times. The rearrangement joins TRBV14 to TRBJ2-7, with D tentatively TRBD1 (6 bases). The CDR3 extends over 14 amino acids. The germline V gene has CDR1 SGHDN and CDR2 FVKESK. V was cut by 1 base and J by 6 bases, with 13 bases left in between. The CDR3 is CASSQGGWGLEQYF. The CDR3 nucleotides are TGTGCCAGCAGCCAAGGAGGTTGGGGGCTCGAGCAGTACTTC.

This clonotype has at least ten counts. CDR3 nucleotides: TGTGCCAACTACCCGGCCGGACTAGCGGGTTACAATGAGCAGTTCTTC. Translated: CANYPAGLAGYNEQFF. The rearrangement joins TRBV25-1 to TRBJ2-1; 11 bases fit TRBD2. This CDR3 is built from 16 residues. The trim removed 10 bases at V and 4 bases at J, leaving 12 bases unmatched. Per the germline V gene, CDR1 is MGHDK and CDR2 is SYGVNS.

The rearrangement joins TRBV20-1 to TRBJ2-1; D is tentatively TRBD1 or TRBD2 (6 bases each). The germline CDR1 and CDR2 sequences are DFQATT and SNEGSKA (reference sequence). Trimming removed 6 bases from V and 6 bases from J, with 12 bases in between. This CDR3 has 12 amino acids. The DNA of the CDR3 is TGCAGTGCATCACAGGGAGGCAATGAGCAGTTCTTC. This encodes CSASQGGNEQFF.